This T cell receptor (beta chain) was sequenced during a study of blood T cell repertoires in COVID-19. Study as a whole: Acute and convalescent COVID-19 specimens originated in the United States, Italy and Spain. PBMCs, B-cell-depleted T cells, or T cells were the source of the cDNA or gDNA that made up the material.

As originally analysed: Estimated nucleated cell counts came from reference gene primer amplification. Repertoires were generated with immunoSEQ multiplex PCR, while TCRdb's copy carries only in-frame clones and drops some. The DNA was the basis for D and trimming; V, J and clone size are from that table. The sample contains approximately 200,000 clones, approximately 85% of which appear only once. The V gene's germline CDR1 is LNHDA and CDR2 SQIVND (reference sequence). V trimming: 5 bases; J trimming: 8 bases; junction bases outside the gene matches: 7. The CDR3 has 15 amino acids. Concerning this clone itself: The sample holds other DNA sequences that translate to the same CDR3.

The specimen was peripheral blood. The V and J genes are TRBV19 and TRBJ1-4; 11 bases line up with TRBD1. The source is a man in his sixties with acute or convalescent COVID-19. CDR3 nucleotide sequence: TGTGCCAGTAGTCTTTGGACAGGGGGCAAGGAAAAACTGTTTTTT. It yields the protein CASSLWTGGKEKLFF.